This TCR beta chain appears in the sequencing data of a study of control samples from healthy donors and cancer patients. Produced via immunoSEQ multiplex PCR; TCRdb's table is partial and in-frame only. Of some 150,000 clones in the sample, roughly 92% are singletons; the top ten hold more than 2%. Germline V gene data show CDR1 as LNHNV and CDR2 as YYDKDF (reference sequence). The V gene lost 5 bases and the J gene lost 2 bases, with 1 base spanning the gap. The CDR3 has 11 residues. This clonotype originated in a man aged 50-59 years in good health. V and J are TRBV15 and TRBJ1-3, with D unclear. Sequenced input: blood. The CDR3, as DNA: TGTGCCACCAGCGCTGGAAACACCATATATTTT. This codes for CATSAGNTIYF.